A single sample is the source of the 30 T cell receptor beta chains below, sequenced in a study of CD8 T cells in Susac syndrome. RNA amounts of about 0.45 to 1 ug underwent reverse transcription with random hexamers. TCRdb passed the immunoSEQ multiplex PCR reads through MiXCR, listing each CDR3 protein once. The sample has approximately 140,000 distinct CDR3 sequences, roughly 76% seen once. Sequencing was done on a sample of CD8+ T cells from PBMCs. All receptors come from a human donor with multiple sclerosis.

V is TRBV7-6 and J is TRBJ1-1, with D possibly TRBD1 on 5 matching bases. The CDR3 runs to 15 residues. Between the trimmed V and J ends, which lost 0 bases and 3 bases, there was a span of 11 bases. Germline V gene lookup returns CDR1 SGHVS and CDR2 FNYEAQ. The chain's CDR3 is CASSLATGRDTEAFF. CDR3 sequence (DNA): TGTGCCAGCAGCTTAGCTACGGGACGCGACACTGAAGCTTTCTTT.

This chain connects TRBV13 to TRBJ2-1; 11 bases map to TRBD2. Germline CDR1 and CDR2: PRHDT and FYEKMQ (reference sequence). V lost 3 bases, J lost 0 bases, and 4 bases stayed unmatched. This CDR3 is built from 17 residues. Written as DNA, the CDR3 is TGTGCCAGCAGCTTGGGACTAGCGGTGAGCTCCTACAATGAGCAGTTCTTC. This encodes CASSLGLAVSSYNEQFF.

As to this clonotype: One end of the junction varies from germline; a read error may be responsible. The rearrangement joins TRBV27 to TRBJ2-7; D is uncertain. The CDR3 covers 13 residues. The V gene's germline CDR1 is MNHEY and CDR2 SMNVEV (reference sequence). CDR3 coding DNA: TGTGCCAGCAGTTTAGCAAGCTCCTGCGAGCAGTACTTC. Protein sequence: CASSLASSCEQYF.

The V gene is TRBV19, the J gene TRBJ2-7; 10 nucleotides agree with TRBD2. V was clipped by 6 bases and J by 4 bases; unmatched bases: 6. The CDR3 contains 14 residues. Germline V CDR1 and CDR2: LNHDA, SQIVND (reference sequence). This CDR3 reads CASSPLAGTYEQYF. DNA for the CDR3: TGTGCCAGTAGCCCACTAGCGGGGACTTACGAGCAGTACTTC.

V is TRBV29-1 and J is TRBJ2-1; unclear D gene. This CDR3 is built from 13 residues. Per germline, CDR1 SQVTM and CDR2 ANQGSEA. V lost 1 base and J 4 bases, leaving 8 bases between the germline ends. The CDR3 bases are TGCAGCGTTGAAGGGGTGCAGTACAATGAGCAGTTCTTC. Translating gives CSVEGVQYNEQFF.

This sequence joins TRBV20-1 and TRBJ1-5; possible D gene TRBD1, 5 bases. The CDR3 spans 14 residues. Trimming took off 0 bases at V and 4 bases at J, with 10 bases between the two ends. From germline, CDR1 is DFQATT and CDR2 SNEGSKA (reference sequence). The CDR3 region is CSARDGTENQPQHF. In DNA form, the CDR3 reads TGCAGTGCTAGAGATGGGACCGAGAATCAGCCCCAGCATTTT.

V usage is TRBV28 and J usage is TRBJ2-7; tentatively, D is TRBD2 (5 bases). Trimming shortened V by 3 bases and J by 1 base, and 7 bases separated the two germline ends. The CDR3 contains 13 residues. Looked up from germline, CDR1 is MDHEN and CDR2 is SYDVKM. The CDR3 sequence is CASSFRGSYEQYF. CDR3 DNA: TGTGCCAGCAGTTTCCGGGGATCCTACGAGCAGTACTTC.

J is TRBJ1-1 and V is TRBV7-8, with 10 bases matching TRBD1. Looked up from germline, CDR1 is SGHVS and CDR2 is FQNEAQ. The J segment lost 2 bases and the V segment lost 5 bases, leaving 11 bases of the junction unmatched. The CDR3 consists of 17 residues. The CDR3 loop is CASSPPGQGNLNTEAFF. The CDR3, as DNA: TGTGCCAGCAGCCCTCCGGGACAGGGGAATCTAAACACTGAAGCTTTCTTT.

This chain's CDR3 is CSAPVGSEAFF. CDR3 sequence (DNA): TGCAGTGCACCCGTGGGCAGCGAAGCTTTCTTT. The rearrangement uses TRBV20-1 and TRBJ1-1; no definite D call. The V gene lost 6 bases and the J gene lost 8 bases, with 13 bases spanning the gap. CDR1 and CDR2 from the germline V gene are DFQATT and SNEGSKA (reference sequence). The CDR3 extends over 11 amino acids.

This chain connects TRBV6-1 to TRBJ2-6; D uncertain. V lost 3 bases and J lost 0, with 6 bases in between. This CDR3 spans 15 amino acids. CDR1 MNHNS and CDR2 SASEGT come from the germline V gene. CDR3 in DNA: TGTGCCAGCAGTGATCCGGACTCTGGGGCCAACGTCCTGACTTTC. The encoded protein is CASSDPDSGANVLTF.

The CDR3 loop is CATTSGQAYTEAFF. CDR3 nucleotide sequence: TGTGCCACCACCTCCGGACAGGCCTACACTGAAGCTTTCTTT. The V and J genes are TRBV15 and TRBJ1-1, with 7 bases fitting TRBD1. The germline V gene encodes CDR1 LNHNV and CDR2 YYDKDF (reference sequence). V shed 7 bases and J 3 bases; nucleotides not matched to a gene: 8. The CDR3 has 14 residues. Full variable domain (remainder filled in from reference TRBV15 and TRBJ1-1): DAMVIQNPRYQVTQFGKPVTLSCSQTLNHNVMYWYQQKSSQAPKLLFHYYDKDFNNEADTPDNFQSRRPNTSFCFLDIRSPGLGDTAMYLCATTSGQAYTEAFFGQGTRLTVV.

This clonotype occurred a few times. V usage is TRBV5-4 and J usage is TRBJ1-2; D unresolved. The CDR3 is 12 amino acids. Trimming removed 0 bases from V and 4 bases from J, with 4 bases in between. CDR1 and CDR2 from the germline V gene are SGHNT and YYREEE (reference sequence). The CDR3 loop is CASSLASYGYTF. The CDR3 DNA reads TGTGCCAGCAGCTTGGCCAGCTATGGCTACACCTTC.

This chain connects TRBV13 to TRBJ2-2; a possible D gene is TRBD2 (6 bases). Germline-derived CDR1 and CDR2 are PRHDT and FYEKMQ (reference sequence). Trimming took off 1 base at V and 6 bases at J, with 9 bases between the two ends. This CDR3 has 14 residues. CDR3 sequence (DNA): TGTGCCAGCAGCTTAGCGGGAGTCGCCGGGGAGCTGTTTTTT. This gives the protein CASSLAGVAGELFF.

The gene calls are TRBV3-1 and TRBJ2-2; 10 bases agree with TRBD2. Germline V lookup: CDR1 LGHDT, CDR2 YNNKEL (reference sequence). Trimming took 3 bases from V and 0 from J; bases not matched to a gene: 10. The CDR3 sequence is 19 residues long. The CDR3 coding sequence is TGTGCCAGCAGCCAGGGGACTAGCGCCACCAGTGCGAACACCGGGGAGCTGTTTTTT. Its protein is CASSQGTSATSANTGELFF. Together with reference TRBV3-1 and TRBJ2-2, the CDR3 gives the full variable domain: DTAVSQTPKYLVTQMGNDKSIKCEQNLGHDTMYWYKQDSKKFLKIMFSYNNKELIINETVPNRFSPKSPDKAHLNLHINSLELGDSAVYFCASSQGTSATSANTGELFFGEGSRLTVL.

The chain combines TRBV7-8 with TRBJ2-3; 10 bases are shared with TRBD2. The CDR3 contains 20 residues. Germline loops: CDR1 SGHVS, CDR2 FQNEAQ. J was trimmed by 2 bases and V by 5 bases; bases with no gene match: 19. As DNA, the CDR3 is TGTGCCAGCAGCCCCGACTGGCTAGCGGGAGTCCAAGGCCTCACAGATACGCAGTATTTT. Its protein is CASSPDWLAGVQGLTDTQYF.

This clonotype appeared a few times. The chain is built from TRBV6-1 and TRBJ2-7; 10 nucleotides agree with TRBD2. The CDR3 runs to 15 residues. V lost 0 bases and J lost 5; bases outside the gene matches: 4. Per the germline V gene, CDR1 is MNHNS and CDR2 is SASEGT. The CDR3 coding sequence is TGTGCCAGCAGTGAAGCGCCTAGCGGGGGAAACGAGCAGTACTTC. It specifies CASSEAPSGGNEQYF.

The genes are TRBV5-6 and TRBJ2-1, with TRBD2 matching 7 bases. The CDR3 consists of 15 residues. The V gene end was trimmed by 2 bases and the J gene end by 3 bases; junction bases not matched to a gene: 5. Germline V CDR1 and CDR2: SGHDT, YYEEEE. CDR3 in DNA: TGTGCCAGCAGCTTCCTTAGCGGGCACTACAATGAGCAGTTCTTC. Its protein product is CASSFLSGHYNEQFF.

The DNA of the CDR3 is TGTGCCAGCAGCGACGGACTAGTCGGGTACGAGCAGTACGTC. Protein product: CASSDGLVGYEQYV. The chain recombines TRBV7-9 with TRBJ2-7; 7 bases are shared with TRBD2. V trimming: 5 bases; J trimming: 4 bases; junction bases outside the gene matches: 8. The CDR3 loop spans 14 amino acids. Germline assignment: CDR1 SEHNR and CDR2 FQNEAQ (reference sequence).

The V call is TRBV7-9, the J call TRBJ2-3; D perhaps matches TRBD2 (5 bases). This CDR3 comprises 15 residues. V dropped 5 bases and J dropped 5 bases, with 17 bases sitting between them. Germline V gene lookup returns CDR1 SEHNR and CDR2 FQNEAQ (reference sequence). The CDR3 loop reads CASSLRLARKDTQYF. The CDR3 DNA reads TGTGCCAGCAGCCTCCGATTAGCGCGGAAAGATACGCAGTATTTT.

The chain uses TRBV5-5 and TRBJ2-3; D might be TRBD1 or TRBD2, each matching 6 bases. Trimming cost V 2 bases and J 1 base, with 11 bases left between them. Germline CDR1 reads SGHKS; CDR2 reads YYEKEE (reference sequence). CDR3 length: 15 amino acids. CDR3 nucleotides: TGTGCCAGCAGCTTTTGGGGGGCCGGCACAGATACGCAGTATTTT. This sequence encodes CASSFWGAGTDTQYF.

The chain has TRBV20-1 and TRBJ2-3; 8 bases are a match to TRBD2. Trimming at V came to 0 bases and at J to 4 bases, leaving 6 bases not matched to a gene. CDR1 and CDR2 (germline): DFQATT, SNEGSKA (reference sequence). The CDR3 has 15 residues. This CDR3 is CSARDRGGSSDTQYF. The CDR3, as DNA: TGCAGTGCTAGAGATCGGGGGGGTAGCTCAGATACGCAGTATTTT.

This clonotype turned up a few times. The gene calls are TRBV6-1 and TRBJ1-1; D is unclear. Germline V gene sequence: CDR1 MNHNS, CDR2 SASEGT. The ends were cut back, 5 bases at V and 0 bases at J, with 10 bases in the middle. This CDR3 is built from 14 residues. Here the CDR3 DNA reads TGTGCCAGCAGTTCCGCATCGCTGAACACTGAAGCTTTCTTT. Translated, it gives CASSSASLNTEAFF.

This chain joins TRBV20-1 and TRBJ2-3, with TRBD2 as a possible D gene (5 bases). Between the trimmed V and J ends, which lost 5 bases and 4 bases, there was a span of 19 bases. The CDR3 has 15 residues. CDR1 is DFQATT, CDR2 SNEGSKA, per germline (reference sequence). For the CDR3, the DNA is TGCAGTGCTCTAACTTCCAGCGGCTTGTCAGATACGCAGTATTTT. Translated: CSALTSSGLSDTQYF.

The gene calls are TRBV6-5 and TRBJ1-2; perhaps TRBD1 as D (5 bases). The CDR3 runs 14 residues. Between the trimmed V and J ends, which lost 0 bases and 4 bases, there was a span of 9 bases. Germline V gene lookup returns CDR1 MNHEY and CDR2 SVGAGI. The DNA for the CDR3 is TGTGCCAGCAGTTACTCCGAGGGGCCCTATGGCTACACCTTC. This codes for CASSYSEGPYGYTF.

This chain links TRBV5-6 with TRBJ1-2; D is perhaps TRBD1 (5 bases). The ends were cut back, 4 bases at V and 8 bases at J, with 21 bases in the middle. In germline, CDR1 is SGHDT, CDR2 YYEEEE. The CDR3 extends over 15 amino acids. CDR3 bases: TGTGCCAGCAGCATAATCAGTGACCTAGGGGAAGGCTACACCTTC. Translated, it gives CASSIISDLGEGYTF.

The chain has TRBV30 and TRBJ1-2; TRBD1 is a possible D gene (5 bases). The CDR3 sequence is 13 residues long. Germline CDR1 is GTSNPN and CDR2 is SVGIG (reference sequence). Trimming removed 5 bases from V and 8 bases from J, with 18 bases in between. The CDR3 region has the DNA TGTGCCTGGTCCTTAGAGGGACCGGACGGCTACACCTTC. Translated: CAWSLEGPDGYTF.

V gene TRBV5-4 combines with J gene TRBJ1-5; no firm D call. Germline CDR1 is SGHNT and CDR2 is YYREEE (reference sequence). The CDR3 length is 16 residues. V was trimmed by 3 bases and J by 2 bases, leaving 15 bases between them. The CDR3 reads CASSWRMGSRNQPQHF. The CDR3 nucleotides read TGTGCCAGCAGCTGGCGAATGGGGTCTCGCAATCAGCCCCAGCATTTT.

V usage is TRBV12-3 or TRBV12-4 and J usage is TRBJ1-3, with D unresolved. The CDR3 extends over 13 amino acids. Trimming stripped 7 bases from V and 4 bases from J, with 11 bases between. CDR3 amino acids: CASTVIYGNTIYF. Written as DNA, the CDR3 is TGTGCCAGCACGGTGATCTACGGAAACACCATATATTTT.

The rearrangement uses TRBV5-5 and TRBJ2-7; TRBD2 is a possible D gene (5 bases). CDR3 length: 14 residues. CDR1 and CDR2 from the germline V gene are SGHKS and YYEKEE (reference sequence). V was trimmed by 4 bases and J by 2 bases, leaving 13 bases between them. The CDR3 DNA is TGTGCCAGCAGCAACTCGTACGGGACCTACGAGCAGTACGTC. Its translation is CASSNSYGTYEQYV.

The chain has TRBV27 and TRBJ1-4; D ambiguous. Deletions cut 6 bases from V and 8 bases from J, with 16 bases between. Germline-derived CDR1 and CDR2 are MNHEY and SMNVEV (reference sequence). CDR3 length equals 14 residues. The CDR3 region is CASRSLKGSEKLFF. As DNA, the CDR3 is TGTGCCAGCAGGAGCCTTAAGGGATCAGAAAAACTGTTTTTT.